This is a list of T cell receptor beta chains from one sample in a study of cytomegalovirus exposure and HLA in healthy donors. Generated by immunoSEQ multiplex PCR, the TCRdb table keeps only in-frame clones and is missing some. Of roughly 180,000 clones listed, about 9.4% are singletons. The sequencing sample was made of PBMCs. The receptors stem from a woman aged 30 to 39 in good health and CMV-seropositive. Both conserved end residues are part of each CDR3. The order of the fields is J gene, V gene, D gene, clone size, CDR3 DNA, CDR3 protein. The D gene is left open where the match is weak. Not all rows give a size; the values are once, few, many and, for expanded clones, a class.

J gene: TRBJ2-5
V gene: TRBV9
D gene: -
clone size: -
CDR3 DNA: TGTGCCAGCAGCGTATCCGCTCGGGGACACACTTTGGAGACCCAGTACTTC
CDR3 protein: CASSVSARGHTLETQYF

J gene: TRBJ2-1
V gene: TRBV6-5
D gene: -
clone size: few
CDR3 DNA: TGTGCCAGCAGGCGGGACAGCAACAATGAGCAGTTCTTC
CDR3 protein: CASRRDSNNEQFF

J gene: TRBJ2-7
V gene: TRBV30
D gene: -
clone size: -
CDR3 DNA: TGTGCCTGGAGTATCACAGGGTACCCCACACTGGAGCAGTACTTC
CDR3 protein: CAWSITGYPTLEQYF

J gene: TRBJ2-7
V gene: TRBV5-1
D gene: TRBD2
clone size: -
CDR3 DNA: TGCGCCAGCAGCTTGACAGGTTACACTAGCGGGAACGAGCAGTACTTC
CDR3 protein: CASSLTGYTSGNEQYF

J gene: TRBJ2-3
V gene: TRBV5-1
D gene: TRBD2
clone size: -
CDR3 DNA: TGCGCCAGCAGCTTCGGACTAGCGGGAGAGGGTGAAGATACGCAGTATTTT
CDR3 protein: CASSFGLAGEGEDTQYF

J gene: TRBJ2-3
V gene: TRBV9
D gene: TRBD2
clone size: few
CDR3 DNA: TGTGCCAGCCGTGGGAGACTAGCCACAGATACGCAGTATTTT
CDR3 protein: CASRGRLATDTQYF

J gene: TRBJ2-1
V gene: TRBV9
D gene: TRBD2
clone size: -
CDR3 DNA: TGTGCCAGCAGCGTAGCCCCACTAGCGGAGCTCTACAATGAGCAGTTCTTC
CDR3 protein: CASSVAPLAELYNEQFF

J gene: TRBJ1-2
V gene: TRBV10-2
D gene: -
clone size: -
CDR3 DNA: TGCGCCAGCAGTGAGCCAGGGCTTAACTATGGCTACACCTTC
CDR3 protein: CASSEPGLNYGYTF

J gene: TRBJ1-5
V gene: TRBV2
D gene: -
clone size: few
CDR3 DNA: TGTGCCAGCAGTGCAGCAACGGGAGACCAGCCCCAGCATTTT
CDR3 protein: CASSAATGDQPQHF

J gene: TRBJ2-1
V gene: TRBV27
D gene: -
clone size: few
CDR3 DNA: TGTGCCAGCAGTTTGGGGGGTCATGAGCAGTTCTTC
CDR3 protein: CASSLGGHEQFF

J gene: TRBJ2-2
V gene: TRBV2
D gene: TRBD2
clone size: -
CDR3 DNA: TGTGCCAGCAGGGGGACTAGCGCCACCGGGGAGCTGTTTTTT
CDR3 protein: CASRGTSATGELFF

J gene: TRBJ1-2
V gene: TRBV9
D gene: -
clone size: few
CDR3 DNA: TGTGCCAGCAGCCCGGGGAACTATGGCTACACCTTC
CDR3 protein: CASSPGNYGYTF

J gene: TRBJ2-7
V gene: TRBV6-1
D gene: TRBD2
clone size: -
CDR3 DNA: TGTGCCAGCAGTGTGGAGTCGGGAGGGACCGAGCAGTACTTC
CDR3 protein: CASSVESGGTEQYF

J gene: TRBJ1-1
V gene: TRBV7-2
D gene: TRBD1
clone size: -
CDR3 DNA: TGTGCCAGCAGCTCCCCGGGACAGATGAACACTGAAGCTTTCTTT
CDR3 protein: CASSSPGQMNTEAFF

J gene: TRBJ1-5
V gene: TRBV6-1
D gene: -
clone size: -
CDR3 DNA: TGTGCCAGCAGTGAATTAGGGGGTATGGGCAATCAGCCCCAGCATTTT
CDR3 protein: CASSELGGMGNQPQHF

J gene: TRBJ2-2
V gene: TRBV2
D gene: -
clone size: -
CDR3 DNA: TGTGCCAGCAGTGAAAGGAGCCGCTCGGGCACCGGGGAGCTGTTTTTT
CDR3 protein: CASSERSRSGTGELFF

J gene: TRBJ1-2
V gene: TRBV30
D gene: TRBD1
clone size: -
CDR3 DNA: TGTGCCTGGAGTGTACATGGAGGGGGCGCTTCAGCTAACTATGGCTACACCTTC
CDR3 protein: CAWSVHGGGASANYGYTF

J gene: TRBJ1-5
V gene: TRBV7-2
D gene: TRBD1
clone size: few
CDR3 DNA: TGTGCCAGCAGCTTACAGACAGGGGGCGGGCAGCCCCAGCATTTT
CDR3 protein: CASSLQTGGGQPQHF

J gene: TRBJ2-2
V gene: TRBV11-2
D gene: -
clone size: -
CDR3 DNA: TGTGCCAGCAGCTTACGTGCCGGTTCGAACACCGGGGAGCTGTTTTTT
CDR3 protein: CASSLRAGSNTGELFF

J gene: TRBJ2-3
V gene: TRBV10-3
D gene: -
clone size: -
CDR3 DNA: TGTGCCATCAGTTACACACCAGTCTCACGGGGAGATACGCAGTATTTT
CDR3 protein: CAISYTPVSRGDTQYF

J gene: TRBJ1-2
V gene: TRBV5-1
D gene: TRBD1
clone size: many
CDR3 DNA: TGCGCCAGCAGCCCGACAGGGGACAACTATGGCTACACCTTC
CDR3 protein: CASSPTGDNYGYTF

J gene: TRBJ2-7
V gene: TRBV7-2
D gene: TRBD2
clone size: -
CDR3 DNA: TGTGCCAGCAGCTTGACTAGCGGAACCTACGAGCAGTACTTC
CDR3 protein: CASSLTSGTYEQYF

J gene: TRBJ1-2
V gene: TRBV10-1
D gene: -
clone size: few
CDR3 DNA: TGCGCCAGCACAGGGAATGGCTACACCTTC
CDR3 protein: CASTGNGYTF